This T cell receptor (beta chain) came from a study of long-term antiretroviral therapy in people with HIV. Runs used v3.0 of the immunoSEQ assay and were done at survey level. It was roughly 35,000-50,000 T-cell genomes per sample that sequencing targeted. Profiling relied on immunoSEQ multiplex PCR, and the TCRdb table lists in-frame clones only, not all of them. The sample includes roughly 20,000 clones, approximately 82% of them seen just once. Looked up from germline, CDR1 is MNHNY and CDR2 is SVGAGI (reference sequence). The CDR3 is 14 amino acids. Trimming took 5 bases from V and 2 from J; bases not matched to a gene: 6. Everyone in the study who had HIV was treated in the United States.

This TCR was sampled from a man aged 50-60 years with HIV. This chain joins TRBV6-6 and TRBJ2-7, with TRBD1 matching over 7 bases. The specimen comprised unsorted PBMCs, sampled at the start of antiretroviral therapy. CDR3 coding DNA: TGTGCCAGCAGTACAGGGGTGAAGCCCTACGAGCAGTACTTC. Translated: CASSTGVKPYEQYF.